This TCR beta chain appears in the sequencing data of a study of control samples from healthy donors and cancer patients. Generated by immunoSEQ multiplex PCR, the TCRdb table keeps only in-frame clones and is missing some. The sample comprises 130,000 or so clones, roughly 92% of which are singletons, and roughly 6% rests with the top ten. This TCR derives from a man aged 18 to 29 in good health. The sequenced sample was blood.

Here the CDR3 DNA reads TGTGCCAGCAGTTTATGGGGAGGGATCGGCTACGAGCAGTACTTC. This sequence encodes CASSLWGGIGYEQYF. V gene TRBV28 combines with J gene TRBJ2-7; 7 nucleotides line up with TRBD2. The CDR3 consists of 15 residues. Germline V gene sequence: CDR1 MDHEN, CDR2 SYDVKM. With V trimmed by 0 bases and J by 3 bases, 5 bases remained unmatched. Based on the CDR3 plus reference TRBV28 and TRBJ2-7, the full variable domain is DVKVTQSSRYLVKRTGEKVFLECVQDMDHENMFWYRQDPGLGLRLIYFSYDVKMKEKGDIPEGYSVSREKKERFSLILESASTNQTSMYLCASSLWGGIGYEQYFGPGTRLTVT.